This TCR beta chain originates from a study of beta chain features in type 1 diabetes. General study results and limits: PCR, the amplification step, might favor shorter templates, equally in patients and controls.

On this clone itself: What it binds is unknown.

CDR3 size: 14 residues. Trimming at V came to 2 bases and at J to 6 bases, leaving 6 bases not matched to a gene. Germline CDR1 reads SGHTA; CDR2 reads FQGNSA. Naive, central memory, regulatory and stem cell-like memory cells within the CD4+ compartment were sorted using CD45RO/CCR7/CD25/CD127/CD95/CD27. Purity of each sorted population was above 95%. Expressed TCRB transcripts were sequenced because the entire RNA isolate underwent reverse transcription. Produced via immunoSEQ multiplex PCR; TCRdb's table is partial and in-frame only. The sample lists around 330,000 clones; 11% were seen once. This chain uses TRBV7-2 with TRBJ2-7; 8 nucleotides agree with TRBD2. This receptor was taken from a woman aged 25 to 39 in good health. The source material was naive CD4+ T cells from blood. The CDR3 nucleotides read TGTGCCAGCAGCTTAAGAATAGCGGGAAGCGAGCAGTACTTC. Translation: CASSLRIAGSEQYF.